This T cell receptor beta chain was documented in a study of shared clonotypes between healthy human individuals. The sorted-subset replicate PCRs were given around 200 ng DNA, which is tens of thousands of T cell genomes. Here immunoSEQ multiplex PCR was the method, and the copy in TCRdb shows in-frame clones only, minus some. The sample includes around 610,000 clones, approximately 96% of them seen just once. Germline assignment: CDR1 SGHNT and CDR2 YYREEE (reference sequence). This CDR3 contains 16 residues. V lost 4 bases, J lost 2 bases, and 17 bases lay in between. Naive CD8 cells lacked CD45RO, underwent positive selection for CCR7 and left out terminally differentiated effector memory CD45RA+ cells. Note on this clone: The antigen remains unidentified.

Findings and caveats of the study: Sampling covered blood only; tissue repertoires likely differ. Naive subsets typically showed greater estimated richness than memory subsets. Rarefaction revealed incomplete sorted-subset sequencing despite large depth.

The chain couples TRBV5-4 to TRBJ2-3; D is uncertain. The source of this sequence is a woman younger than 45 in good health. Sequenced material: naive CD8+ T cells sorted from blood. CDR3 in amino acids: CASSPRTSPSTDTQYF. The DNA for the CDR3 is TGTGCCAGCAGCCCGAGGACGAGTCCCTCCACAGATACGCAGTATTTT.